These 10 T cell receptor beta chains share one sample of origin, sequenced in a study of blood T cell repertoires in COVID-19. Sequenced by immunoSEQ multiplex PCR; TCRdb stores in-frame clones only, minus some. This sample has approximately 140,000 clones, with 86% found just once. What was sequenced was peripheral blood. Receptors were obtained from a man between 65 and 85 years old with acute or convalescent COVID-19.

The chain has TRBV30 and TRBJ1-4; 8 bases are shared with TRBD1. Germline V CDR1 and CDR2: GTSNPN, SVGIG (reference sequence). CDR3 length: 15 amino acids. Germline trimming cut 3 bases from V and 4 bases from J; bases unmatched to any gene: 7. The CDR3 sequence is CAWRPGTGLNEKLFF. CDR3 sequence (DNA): TGTGCCTGGAGACCCGGGACAGGCCTTAATGAAAAACTGTTTTTT.

This clone came up a few times. The chain recombines TRBV6-4 with TRBJ1-2; possible D gene TRBD1, 6 bases. The CDR3 covers 15 residues. Germline assignment: CDR1 MRHNA and CDR2 SNTAGT. V was cut by 6 bases and J by 4 bases, with 18 bases left in between. In DNA form, the CDR3 reads TGTGCCAGCAGCCCCGGTCCGACAGGAGTCTATGGCTACACCTTC. The encoded protein is CASSPGPTGVYGYTF.

J is TRBJ1-5 and V is TRBV5-6, with a possible D match to TRBD1 (6 bases). This CDR3 comprises 15 residues. In germline, CDR1 is SGHDT, CDR2 YYEEEE. Trimming removed 1 base from V and 2 bases from J, with 10 bases in between. The DNA for the CDR3 is TGTGCCAGCAGCTTGATGGCAGGGGGCAATCAGCCCCAGCATTTT. Translated: CASSLMAGGNQPQHF.

The chain carries TRBV28 and TRBJ2-1, with D hard to call. CDR1 and CDR2 from the germline V gene are MDHEN and SYDVKM. CDR3 length: 12 residues. The germline V and J ends were trimmed by 6 bases and 9 bases, with 12 bases remaining between them. CDR3 residues: CASSSTSAEQFF. The CDR3 DNA reads TGTGCCAGCAGCTCTACTTCTGCTGAGCAGTTCTTC.

The V gene is TRBV19, the J gene TRBJ2-1, with 8 bases fitting TRBD2. V was pared by 5 bases and J by 3 bases, with 6 bases of the junction left unmatched. Germline values: CDR1 LNHDA, CDR2 SQIVND (reference sequence). The CDR3 has 15 amino acids. CDR3 amino acids: CASSVTSGVYNEQFF. In nucleotides, the CDR3 is TGTGCCAGTAGTGTTACTAGCGGAGTCTACAATGAGCAGTTCTTC.

The J gene is TRBJ2-7, the V gene TRBV11-2; 8 nucleotides line up with TRBD1. J gave up 4 bases and V 5 bases, and 10 bases lay outside the gene matches. This CDR3 contains 15 residues. Germline V gives CDR1 SGHAT, CDR2 FQNNGV. CDR3 loop: CASSPGGQDTYEQYF. The CDR3 DNA reads as TGTGCCAGCAGCCCAGGGGGACAGGACACTTACGAGCAGTACTTC.

The V gene is TRBV6-5, the J gene TRBJ2-1, with D possibly TRBD2 on 6 matching bases. CDR3 length: 13 amino acids. Germline V gives CDR1 MNHEY, CDR2 SVGAGI. The V gene lost 7 bases and the J gene lost 9 bases, with 16 bases spanning the gap. The CDR3 sequence: CASTVRNSGEQFF. Here the CDR3 DNA reads TGTGCCAGCACCGTCCGCAATAGCGGTGAGCAGTTCTTC.

V is TRBV19 and J is TRBJ2-7; 9 bases fit TRBD1. CDR3 length: 15 residues. J was trimmed by 4 bases and V by 3 bases; bases with no gene match: 7. The germline gives CDR1 LNHDA, CDR2 SQIVND (reference sequence). CDR3 residues: CASSISRTGAYEQYF. The CDR3 region has the DNA TGTGCCAGTAGTATTAGCAGGACAGGGGCGTACGAGCAGTACTTC.

The rearrangement links TRBV27 to TRBJ2-7, with 8 bases identical to TRBD1. Germline CDR1 reads MNHEY; CDR2 reads SMNVEV (reference sequence). CDR3 size: 14 residues. With 6 bases clipped from V and 0 bases from J, the junction kept 4 bases outside the gene matches. The CDR3 reads CASRGGQDSYEQYF. The CDR3 DNA is TGTGCCAGCAGGGGGGGACAGGACTCCTACGAGCAGTACTTC.

This clone was recorded a few times. The chain is built from TRBV24-1 and TRBJ2-3; D not resolved. Per the germline V gene, CDR1 is KGHDR and CDR2 is SFDVKD. CDR3 length: 12 residues. Trimming removed 4 bases from V and 5 bases from J, with 6 bases in between. CDR3 in amino acids: CATSDQLDTQYF. Written as DNA, the CDR3 is TGTGCCACCAGTGACCAACTAGATACGCAGTATTTT.